A single sample is the source of the 13 T cell receptor beta chains below, sequenced in a study of early T cells in non-severe SARS-CoV-2 infection. From the 5' RACE reads, TCRdb called clonotypes with MiXCR, one entry per CDR3 protein. Counted here are fewer than 35,000 distinct CDR3 sequences, roughly 5.9% occurring once; the ten biggest clones make up 5.3%. Input material: whole blood. These receptors originate from an adult who was a healthcare worker with PCR-confirmed SARS-CoV-2 infection or an uninfected control (not recorded which).

This clonotype appeared once. This may be a read error: a much more frequent sequence differs by one nucleotide. The rearrangement links TRBV5-1 to TRBJ2-1; D is undetermined. Trimming pared 3 bases from V and 8 bases from J, leaving 9 bases between. Germline V CDR1 and CDR2: SGHRS, YFSETQ. This CDR3 is built from 12 residues. CDR3: CASSSSDDEQFF. The CDR3 DNA sequence: TGCGCCAGCAGCTCTAGTGACGATGAGCAGTTCTTC.

This clonotype was observed a handful of times. The chain has TRBV6-5 and TRBJ2-5, with D tentatively TRBD2 (6 bases). The germline V gene has CDR1 MNHEY and CDR2 SVGAGI. CDR3 length equals 16 residues. Between the trimmed V and J ends, which lost 2 bases and 9 bases, there was a span of 22 bases. The CDR3 region has the DNA TGTGCCAGCAGTTACGGGGTAGCGGCCAATGGGGCGGCCCAGTACTTC. Amino acids: CASSYGVAANGAAQYF.

The table lists this clonotype with many counts. The chain combines TRBV12-3 or TRBV12-4 with TRBJ2-2, with D unclear. The CDR3 length is 13 residues. Trimming removed 8 bases at V and 0 bases at J, with 7 bases between. CDR3: CASLYANTGELFF. CDR3 coding DNA: TGTGCCAGCCTTTACGCGAACACCGGGGAGCTGTTTTTT.

This clonotype showed up many times. V and J are TRBV28 and TRBJ2-7; TRBD2 might be the D (5 bases). The V end lost 2 bases, the J end lost 6 bases, and 11 bases lay between the germline ends. The CDR3 has 13 residues. Germline CDR1 reads MDHEN; CDR2 reads SYDVKM. For the CDR3, the DNA is TGTGCCAGCAGTTTAAGGACTTCTGCCGAGCAGTACTTC. This sequence encodes CASSLRTSAEQYF.

V usage is TRBV6-5 and J usage is TRBJ2-7; D is unclear. This CDR3 has 11 residues. The germline V gene encodes CDR1 MNHEY and CDR2 SVGAGI. The CDR3: CPNCPHYEQYV. CDR3 DNA sequence: TGTCCAAATTGCCCCCACTACGAGCAGTACGTC.

This clonotype occurred many times. This chain connects TRBV3-1 to TRBJ2-1; D gene unclear. The V end was cut by 2 bases, the J end by 1 base, with 12 bases between. Germline V gives CDR1 LGHDT, CDR2 YNNKEL (reference sequence). The CDR3 runs to 16 residues. This CDR3 is CASSQPDPVSYNEQFF. CDR3 DNA sequence: TGTGCCAGCAGCCAACCGGACCCAGTATCCTACAATGAGCAGTTCTTC.

This clonotype was observed at least ten times. V gene TRBV6-1 combines with J gene TRBJ2-1; tentatively, D is TRBD2 (5 bases). This CDR3 is built from 16 residues. Trimming cost V 1 base and J 0 bases, with 10 bases left between them. Germline lookup yields CDR1 MNHNS and CDR2 SASEGT. The CDR3, as DNA: TGTGCCAGCAGTGAAGACCCGGGGAGCTCCTACAATGAGCAGTTCTTC. Amino acids: CASSEDPGSSYNEQFF.

Many counts were recorded for this clonotype. The rearrangement uses TRBV20-1 and TRBJ1-4; D is unclear. V dropped 2 bases and J dropped 7 bases, with 11 bases sitting between them. There are 13 residues in the CDR3. Germline assignment: CDR1 DFQATT and CDR2 SNEGSKA (reference sequence). The CDR3 sequence is CSARLSTPEKLFF. For the CDR3, the DNA is TGCAGTGCTAGACTTTCGACGCCTGAAAAACTGTTTTTT.

This clonotype came up many times. The chain is built from TRBV20-1 and TRBJ1-3; D call uncertain. V lost 1 base to trimming and J lost 4 bases, with 8 bases between them. The CDR3 has 13 residues. Germline-derived CDR1 and CDR2 are DFQATT and SNEGSKA (reference sequence). DNA of the CDR3: TGCAGTGCTAGAGCCCCCGGAGGAAACACCATATATTTT. This translates into CSARAPGGNTIYF.

The table lists this clonotype with many counts. This chain connects TRBV20-1 to TRBJ2-1; D perhaps matches TRBD1 (6 bases). This CDR3 spans 12 amino acids. V lost 6 bases and J 4 bases, leaving 10 bases between the germline ends. Germline V CDR1 and CDR2: DFQATT, SNEGSKA (reference sequence). CDR3 coding DNA: TGCAGTGCCAACAGGGATTACAATGAGCAGTTCTTC. Translated, it gives CSANRDYNEQFF.

This clonotype appeared many times. The chain couples TRBV28 to TRBJ2-3; a possible D gene is TRBD2 (6 bases). In germline, CDR1 is MDHEN, CDR2 SYDVKM. With 5 bases removed from V and 0 bases from J, the gap between germline ends came to 15 bases. This CDR3 has 16 amino acids. CDR3 sequence: CASSPTNSGSTDTQYF. The CDR3 DNA follows: TGTGCCAGCAGTCCGACGAATAGCGGTAGCACAGATACGCAGTATTTT.

This clonotype was seen repeatedly, ten times or more. V and J are TRBV20-1 and TRBJ2-4, with D possibly called TRBD1 or TRBD2 (6 bases each). The V end lost 3 bases, the J end lost 8 bases, and 20 bases lay between the germline ends. Germline CDR1 and CDR2: DFQATT and SNEGSKA (reference sequence). This CDR3 is built from 15 residues. The CDR3 sequence is CSASDPGGFAYIQYF. DNA for the CDR3: TGCAGTGCTAGTGATCCCGGGGGCTTTGCGTACATTCAGTACTTC.

At least ten counts were recorded for this clonotype. The gene calls are TRBV6-1 and TRBJ2-2; D gene unclear. Germline V CDR1 and CDR2: MNHNS, SASEGT. The CDR3 runs 14 residues. V was clipped by 5 bases and J by 7 bases, with 14 bases between them. CDR3 residues: CASSTLGLGGELFF. CDR3 bases: TGTGCCAGCAGTACCCTAGGTTTAGGCGGGGAGCTGTTTTTT.